The 12 T cell receptor beta chains below all came from one sample that was sequenced in a study of T cell responses to AZD1222 COVID-19 vaccine. Method: immunoSEQ multiplex PCR; TCRdb's copy keeps in-frame clones and lacks some. The sample contains 150,000 or so clones, 89% of which appear only once. Sample: peripheral blood, taken on day 0 of AZD1222 vaccination. The receptors shown here come from an adult in good health.

The chain recombines TRBV15 with TRBJ2-7; 8 positions agree with TRBD1. V lost 4 bases and J lost 2; bases outside the gene matches: 1. This CDR3 has 13 amino acids. In germline, CDR1 is LNHNV, CDR2 YYDKDF (reference sequence). CDR3 sequence reads: CATSIQGAYEQYF. The CDR3 bases are TGTGCCACCAGCATACAGGGGGCCTACGAGCAGTACTTC.

The V call is TRBV7-8, the J call TRBJ2-1; 12 bases are a match to TRBD2. This CDR3 region has 18 residues. From germline, CDR1 is SGHVS and CDR2 FQNEAQ. V shed 1 base and J 3 bases; nucleotides not matched to a gene: 7. In DNA form, the CDR3 reads TGTGCCAGCAGCTTAGTACTAGCGGGAGGAAACTACTACAATGAGCAGTTCTTC. Amino acids: CASSLVLAGGNYYNEQFF.

V is TRBV5-1 and J is TRBJ2-6; D may be TRBD2 (5 bases). Germline V gives CDR1 SGHRS, CDR2 YFSETQ. V was clipped by 1 base and J by 0 bases, with 11 bases between them. The CDR3 spans 17 residues. CDR3 protein: CASSLTDGVSGANVLTF. CDR3 bases: TGCGCCAGCAGCTTGACGGACGGGGTCTCTGGGGCCAACGTCCTGACTTTC.

This clone was recorded once. The CDR3, as DNA: TGTGCCAGTTACCCGGGACAAGCTAATGAAAAACTGTTTTTT. Its translation is CASYPGQANEKLFF. The rearrangement joins TRBV19 to TRBJ1-4; possibly TRBD1 for D (6 bases). The CDR3 sequence is 14 residues long. Germline CDR1 and CDR2: LNHDA and SQIVND (reference sequence). The germline V and J ends were trimmed by 8 bases and 3 bases, with 13 bases remaining between them.

J is TRBJ2-7 and V is TRBV6-6; no clear D gene. Trimming took 7 bases from V and 5 from J, leaving 15 bases between them. The CDR3 sequence is 13 residues long. Germline CDR1 and CDR2: MNHNY and SVGAGI (reference sequence). The CDR3 region has the DNA TGTGCCAGCAAATTCTCGGGCGGAGACGAGCAGTACTTC. Translated, it gives CASKFSGGDEQYF.

V usage is TRBV7-9 and J usage is TRBJ2-2, with D possibly being TRBD1 (6 bases). CDR3 length: 15 amino acids. The V gene's germline CDR1 is SEHNR and CDR2 FQNEAQ (reference sequence). Trimming pared 2 bases from V and 2 bases from J, leaving 9 bases between. The CDR3 DNA reads TGTGCCAGCAGCTTAACAGGGAAAAACACCGGGGAGCTGTTTTTT. Residues: CASSLTGKNTGELFF.

The chain is built from TRBV21-1 and TRBJ1-2; TRBD1, as called in the table, went unchecked against the DNA. TRBV21-1 represents a pseudogene. This CDR3 has 17 residues. CDR3: CASSRVPWAGVRYGYTF. The CDR3 nucleotides are TGTGCCAGCAGCAGGGTCCCTTGGGCAGGGGTACGCTATGGCTACACCTTC.

As for this clone: Relative to the germline gene, one junction end is altered; a read error may explain this. The V gene is TRBV4-2, the J gene TRBJ2-5; D gene ambiguous. The CDR3 totals 14 residues. In germline, CDR1 is LGHNA, CDR2 YNFKEQ. The CDR3 coding sequence is TGTGCCAGCAGTCAAGTTCAAGGTCAAGAGACCCAGTACTTC. Its protein is CASSQVQGQETQYF.

This rearrangement joins TRBV11-2 to TRBJ2-2; TRBD1 is a possible D gene (6 bases). The CDR3 totals 14 residues. With 5 bases removed from V and 7 bases from J, the gap between germline ends came to 14 bases. The germline V gene encodes CDR1 SGHAT and CDR2 FQNNGV. The CDR3: CASSLRQADGELFF. CDR3 sequence (DNA): TGTGCCAGCAGCCTGCGACAGGCCGACGGGGAGCTGTTTTTT. Filled out from reference TRBV11-2 and TRBJ2-2, the complete variable domain reads EAGVAQSPRYKIIEKRQSVAFWCNPISGHATLYWYQQILGQGPKLLIQFQNNGVVDDSQLPKDRFSAERLKGVDSTLKIQPAKLEDSAVYLCASSLRQADGELFFGEGSRLTVL.

This chain connects TRBV6-5 to TRBJ1-1; D perhaps matches TRBD1 (5 bases). V lost 0 bases and J lost 1, with 12 bases in between. The CDR3 runs 16 residues. The germline V gene encodes CDR1 MNHEY and CDR2 SVGAGI. CDR3 amino acids: CASSYSQEGTNTEAFF. The CDR3 DNA reads as TGTGCCAGCAGTTACTCTCAGGAGGGGACGAACACTGAAGCTTTCTTT.

This rearrangement joins TRBV5-1 to TRBJ2-1, with 7 bases identical to TRBD2. Germline CDR1 SGHRS, CDR2 YFSETQ. The CDR3 length is 15 residues. The trim removed 3 bases at V and 1 base at J, leaving 4 bases unmatched. The CDR3 here is CASSWGGPSYNEQFF. The CDR3, as DNA: TGCGCCAGCAGCTGGGGGGGACCGTCCTACAATGAGCAGTTCTTC.

The rearrangement uses TRBV20-1 and TRBJ2-1, with 11 bases identical to TRBD2. The CDR3 spans 13 residues. The ends lost 6 bases at V and 9 bases at J; junction bases unmatched: 7. CDR1 DFQATT and CDR2 SNEGSKA come from the germline V gene (reference sequence). CDR3 nucleotides: TGCAGTGCGAGTAGCGGGGGGGCCACTGAGCAGTTCTTC. Its protein is CSASSGGATEQFF.